This T cell receptor beta chain was identified during a study of cytomegalovirus exposure and HLA in healthy donors. In germline, CDR1 is GTSNPN, CDR2 SVGIG (reference sequence). Trimming shortened V by 3 bases and J by 3 bases, and 14 bases separated the two germline ends. The CDR3 is 15 amino acids. On this clone: Its antigen remains unidentified.

Study results and caveats: The authors later found most CMV-associated TCR beta chains appeared HLA-restricted. Judged likely to be a sequencing artifact was a cluster of highly shared sequence variants.

Primers for the PCR totalled 60 Vbeta and 13 Jbeta. The assay was immunoSEQ multiplex PCR, and TCRdb's table has in-frame clones only and misses some. The sample records around 230,000 clones, about 85% being singletons. The chain has TRBV30 and TRBJ1-4, with D possibly TRBD1 on 6 matching bases. The sequencing sample was made of PBMCs. The sequence was obtained from a girl aged 2-10 years in good health and CMV-seronegative. This CDR3 reads CAWRAGENANEKLFF. CDR3 nucleotide sequence: TGTGCCTGGAGGGCAGGGGAAAACGCTAATGAAAAACTGTTTTTT.